This T cell receptor beta chain was recorded in a study of blood T cells in healthy people across ages. This clonotype was seen a handful of times. Extraction of total RNA produced a minimum of 5.5 micrograms from each sample. Using a J-beta primer mix together with a sample-barcoded 5' primer, a second PCR was run for about 6 to 11 cycles. TCRdb analysed the 5' RACE reads with MiXCR anew, one entry per CDR3 protein. The table has around 900,000 distinct CDR3 sequences, 45% to 60% seen once. The sequencing input was blood. The TCR was taken from a woman in her fifties or sixties in good health.

The CDR3: CASRPRGLAGPKDTQYF. For the CDR3, the DNA is TGTGCCAGCAGACCCCGGGGACTAGCGGGACCTAAAGATACGCAGTATTTT. The gene calls are TRBV6-2 or TRBV6-3 and TRBJ2-3, with 13 bases identical to TRBD2. The CDR3 is made up of 17 amino acids. Looked up from germline, CDR1 is MNHEY and CDR2 is SVGEGT. The V segment lost 6 bases and the J segment 5 bases; nucleotides outside the gene matches: 11.